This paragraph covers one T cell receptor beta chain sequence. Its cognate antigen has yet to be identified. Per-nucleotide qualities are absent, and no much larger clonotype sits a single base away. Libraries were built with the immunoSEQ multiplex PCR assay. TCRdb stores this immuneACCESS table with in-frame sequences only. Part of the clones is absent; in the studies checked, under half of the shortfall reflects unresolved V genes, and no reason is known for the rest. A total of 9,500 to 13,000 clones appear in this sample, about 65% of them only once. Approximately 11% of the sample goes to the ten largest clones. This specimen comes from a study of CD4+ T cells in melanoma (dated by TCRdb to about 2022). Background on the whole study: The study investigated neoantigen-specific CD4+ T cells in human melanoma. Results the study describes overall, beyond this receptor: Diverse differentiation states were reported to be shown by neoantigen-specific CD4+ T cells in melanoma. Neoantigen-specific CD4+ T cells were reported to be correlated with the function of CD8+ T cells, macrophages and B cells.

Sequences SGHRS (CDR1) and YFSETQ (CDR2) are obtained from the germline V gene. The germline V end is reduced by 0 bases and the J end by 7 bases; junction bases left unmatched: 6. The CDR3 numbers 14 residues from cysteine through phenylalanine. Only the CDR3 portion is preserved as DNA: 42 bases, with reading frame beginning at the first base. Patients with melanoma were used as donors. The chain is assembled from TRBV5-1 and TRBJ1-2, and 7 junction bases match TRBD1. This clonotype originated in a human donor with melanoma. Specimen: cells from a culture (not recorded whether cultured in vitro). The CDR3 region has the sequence CASSLAPGGVGYTF. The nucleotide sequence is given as TGCGCCAGCAGCTTGGCCCCAGGGGGAGTTGGCTACACCTTC.